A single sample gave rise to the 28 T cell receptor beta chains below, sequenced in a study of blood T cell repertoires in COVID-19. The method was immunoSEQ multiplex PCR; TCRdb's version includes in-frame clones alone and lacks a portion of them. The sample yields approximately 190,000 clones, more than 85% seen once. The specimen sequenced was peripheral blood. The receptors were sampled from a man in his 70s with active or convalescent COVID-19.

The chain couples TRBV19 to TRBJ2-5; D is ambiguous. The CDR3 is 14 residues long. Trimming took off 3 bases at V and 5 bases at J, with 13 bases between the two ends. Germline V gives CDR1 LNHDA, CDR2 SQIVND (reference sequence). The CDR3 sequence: CASSILGLGETQYF. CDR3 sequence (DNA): TGTGCCAGTAGTATTCTGGGCCTTGGGGAGACCCAGTACTTC.

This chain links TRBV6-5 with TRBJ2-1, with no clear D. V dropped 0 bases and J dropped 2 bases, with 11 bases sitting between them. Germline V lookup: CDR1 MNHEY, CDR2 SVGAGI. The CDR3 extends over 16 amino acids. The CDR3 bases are TGTGCCAGCAGTTACTCGGTAAGCGAGACCTACAATGAGCAGTTCTTC. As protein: CASSYSVSETYNEQFF.

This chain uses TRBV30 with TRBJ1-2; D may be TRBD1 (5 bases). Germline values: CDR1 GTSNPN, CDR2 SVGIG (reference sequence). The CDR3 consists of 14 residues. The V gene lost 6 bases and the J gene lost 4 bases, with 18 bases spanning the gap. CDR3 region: CACRPQETIYGYTF. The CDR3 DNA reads TGTGCCTGTAGACCACAGGAGACGATCTATGGCTACACCTTC.

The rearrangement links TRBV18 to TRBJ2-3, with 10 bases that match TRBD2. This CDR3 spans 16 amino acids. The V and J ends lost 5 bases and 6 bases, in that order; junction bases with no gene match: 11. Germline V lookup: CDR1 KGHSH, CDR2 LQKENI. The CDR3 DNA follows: TGTGCCAGCTCAAACCCCCCAGCGGGAGGGCCGGATACGCAGTATTTT. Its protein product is CASSNPPAGGPDTQYF.

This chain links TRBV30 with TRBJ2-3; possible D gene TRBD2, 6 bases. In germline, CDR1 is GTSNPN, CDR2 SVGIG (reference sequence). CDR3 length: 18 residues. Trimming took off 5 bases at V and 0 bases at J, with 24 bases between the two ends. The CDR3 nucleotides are TGTGCCTGGTCTGGGGGGACCTGGAGCCAAACTAGCACAGATACGCAGTATTTT. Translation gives CAWSGGTWSQTSTDTQYF.

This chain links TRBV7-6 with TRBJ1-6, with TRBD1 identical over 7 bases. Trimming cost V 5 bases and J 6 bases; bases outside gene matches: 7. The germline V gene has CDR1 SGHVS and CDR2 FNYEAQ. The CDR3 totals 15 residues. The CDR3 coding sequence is TGTGCCAGCAGCCCCGGACAGGTCTCTAATTCACCCCTCCACTTT. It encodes CASSPGQVSNSPLHF.

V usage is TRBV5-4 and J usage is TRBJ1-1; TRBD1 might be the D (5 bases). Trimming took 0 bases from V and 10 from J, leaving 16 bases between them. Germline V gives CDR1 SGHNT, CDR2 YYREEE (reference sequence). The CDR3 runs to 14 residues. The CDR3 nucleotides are TGTGCCAGCAGCTTGGACCAGGGTGGGAATCGAGCTTTCTTT. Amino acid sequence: CASSLDQGGNRAFF.

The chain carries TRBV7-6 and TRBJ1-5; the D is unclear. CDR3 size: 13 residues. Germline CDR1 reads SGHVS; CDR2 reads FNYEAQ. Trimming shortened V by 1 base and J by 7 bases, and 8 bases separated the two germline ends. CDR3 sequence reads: CASSLGGTQPQHF. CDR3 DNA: TGTGCCAGCAGCTTAGGAGGTACCCAGCCCCAGCATTTT.

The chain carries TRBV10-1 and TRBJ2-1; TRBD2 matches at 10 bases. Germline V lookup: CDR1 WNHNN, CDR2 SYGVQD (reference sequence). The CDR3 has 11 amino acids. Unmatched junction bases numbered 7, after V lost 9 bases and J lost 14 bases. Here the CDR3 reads CARGSGRAKFF. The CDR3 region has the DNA TGCGCCAGGGGAAGCGGGAGGGCCAAGTTCTTC.

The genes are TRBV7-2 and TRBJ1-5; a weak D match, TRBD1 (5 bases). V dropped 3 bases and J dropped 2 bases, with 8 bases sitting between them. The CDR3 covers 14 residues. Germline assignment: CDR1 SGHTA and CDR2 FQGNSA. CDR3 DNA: TGTGCCAGCAGCTTGATAGGGGGCAATCAGCCCCAGCATTTT. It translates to CASSLIGGNQPQHF.

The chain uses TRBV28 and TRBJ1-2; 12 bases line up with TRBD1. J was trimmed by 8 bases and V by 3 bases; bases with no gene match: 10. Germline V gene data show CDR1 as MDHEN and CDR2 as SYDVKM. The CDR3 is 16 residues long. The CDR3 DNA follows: TGTGCCAGCAGTTTGGGACAGGGGGCGCGGGTCGGCGGCTACACCTTC. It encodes CASSLGQGARVGGYTF.

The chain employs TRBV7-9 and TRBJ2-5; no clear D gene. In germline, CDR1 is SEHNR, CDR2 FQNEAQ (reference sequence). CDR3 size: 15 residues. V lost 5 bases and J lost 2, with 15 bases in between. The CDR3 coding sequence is TGTGCCAGCAGCCCCAAGAACAGAATACAAGAGACCCAGTACTTC. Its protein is CASSPKNRIQETQYF. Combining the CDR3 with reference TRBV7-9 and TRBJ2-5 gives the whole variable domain DTGVSQNPRHKITKRGQNVTFRCDPISEHNRLYWYRQTLGQGPEFLTYFQNEAQLEKSRLLSDRFSAERPKGSFSTLEIQRTEQGDSAMYLCASSPKNRIQETQYFGPGTRLLVL.

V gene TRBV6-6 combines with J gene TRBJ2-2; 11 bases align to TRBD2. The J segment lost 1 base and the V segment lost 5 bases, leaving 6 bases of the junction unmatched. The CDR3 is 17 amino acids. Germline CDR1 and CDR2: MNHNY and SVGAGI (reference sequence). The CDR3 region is CASSLRLAGRNTGELFF. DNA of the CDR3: TGTGCCAGCAGTCTCCGACTAGCGGGAAGGAACACCGGGGAGCTGTTTTTT.

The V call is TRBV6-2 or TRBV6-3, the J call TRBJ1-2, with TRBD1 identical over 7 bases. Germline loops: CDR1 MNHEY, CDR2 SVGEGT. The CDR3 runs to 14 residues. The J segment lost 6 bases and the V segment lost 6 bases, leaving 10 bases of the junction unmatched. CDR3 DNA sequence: TGTGCCAGCAGCGTGCAGGGGGGAGTTAATGGCTACACCTTC. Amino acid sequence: CASSVQGGVNGYTF.

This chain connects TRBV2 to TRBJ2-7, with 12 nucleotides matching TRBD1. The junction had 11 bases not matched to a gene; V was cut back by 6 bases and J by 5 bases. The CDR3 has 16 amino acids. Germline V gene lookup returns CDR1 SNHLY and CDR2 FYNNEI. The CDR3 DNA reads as TGTGCCAGCAGGGACCCCCGGGACAGGGGGCGCCACGAGCAGTACTTC. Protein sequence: CASRDPRDRGRHEQYF.

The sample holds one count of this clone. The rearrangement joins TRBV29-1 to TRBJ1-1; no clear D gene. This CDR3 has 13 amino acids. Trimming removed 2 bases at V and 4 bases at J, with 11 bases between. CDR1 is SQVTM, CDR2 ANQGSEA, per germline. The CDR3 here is CSVELTEGTEAFF. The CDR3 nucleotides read TGCAGCGTTGAACTCACGGAGGGCACTGAAGCTTTCTTT.

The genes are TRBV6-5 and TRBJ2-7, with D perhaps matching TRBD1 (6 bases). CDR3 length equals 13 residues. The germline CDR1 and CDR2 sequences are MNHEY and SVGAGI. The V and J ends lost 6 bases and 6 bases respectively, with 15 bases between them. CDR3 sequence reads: CASRNGQTSEQYF. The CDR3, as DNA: TGTGCCAGCAGGAACGGACAGACGAGCGAGCAGTACTTC.

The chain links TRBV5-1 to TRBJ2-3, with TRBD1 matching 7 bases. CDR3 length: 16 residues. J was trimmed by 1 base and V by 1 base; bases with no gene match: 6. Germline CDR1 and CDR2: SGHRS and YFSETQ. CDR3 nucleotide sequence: TGCGCCAGCAGCTTGAGGGCAGGGGGAGGCACAGATACGCAGTATTTT. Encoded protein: CASSLRAGGGTDTQYF.

The CDR3 DNA reads TGTGCCAGCGTCAAGGGGGTTATACCGGCCATGAACACTGAAGCTTTCTTT. It codes for CASVKGVIPAMNTEAFF. The rearrangement links TRBV5-8 to TRBJ1-1, with a possible D match to TRBD1 (6 bases). Germline loops: CDR1 SGHTS, CDR2 YDEGEE. V was pared by 7 bases and J by 0 bases, with 22 bases between. The CDR3 covers 17 residues.

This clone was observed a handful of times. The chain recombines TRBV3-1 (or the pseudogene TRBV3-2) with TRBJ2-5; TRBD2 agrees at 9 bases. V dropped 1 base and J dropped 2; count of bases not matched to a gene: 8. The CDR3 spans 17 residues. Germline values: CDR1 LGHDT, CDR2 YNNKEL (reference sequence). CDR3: CASSQVSTSGTQETQYF. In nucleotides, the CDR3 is TGTGCCAGCAGCCAAGTTTCGACTAGCGGAACACAAGAGACCCAGTACTTC.

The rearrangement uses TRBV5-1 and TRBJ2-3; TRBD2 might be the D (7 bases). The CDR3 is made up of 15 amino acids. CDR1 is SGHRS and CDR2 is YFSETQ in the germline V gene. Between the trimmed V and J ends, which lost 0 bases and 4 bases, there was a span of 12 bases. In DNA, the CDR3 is TGCGCCAGCAGCTTGGCCCGCGGGGGCCCAGATACGCAGTATTTT. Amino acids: CASSLARGGPDTQYF.

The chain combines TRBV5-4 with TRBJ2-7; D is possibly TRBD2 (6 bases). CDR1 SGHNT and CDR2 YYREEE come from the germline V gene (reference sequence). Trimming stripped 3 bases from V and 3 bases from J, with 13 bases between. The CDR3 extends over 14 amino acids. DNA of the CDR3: TGTGCCAGCAGCTCTAATACGGGGGACTACGAGCAGTACTTC. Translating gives CASSSNTGDYEQYF.

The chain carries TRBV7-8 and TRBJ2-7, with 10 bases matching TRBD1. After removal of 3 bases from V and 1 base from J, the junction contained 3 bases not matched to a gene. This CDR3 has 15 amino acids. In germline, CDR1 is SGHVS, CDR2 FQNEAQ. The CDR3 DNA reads TGTGCCAGCAGCTTTCCGGGACAGGGGTCCTACGAGCAGTACTTC. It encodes CASSFPGQGSYEQYF.

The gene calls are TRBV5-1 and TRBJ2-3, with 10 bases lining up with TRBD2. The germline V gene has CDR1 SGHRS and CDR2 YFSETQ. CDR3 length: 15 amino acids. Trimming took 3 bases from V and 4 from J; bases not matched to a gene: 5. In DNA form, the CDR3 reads TGCGCCAGCAGCTCTCTAGCGGGAGCGTCAGATACGCAGTATTTT. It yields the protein CASSSLAGASDTQYF. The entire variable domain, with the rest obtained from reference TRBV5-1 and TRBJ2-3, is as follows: KAGVTQTPRYLIKTRGQQVTLSCSPISGHRSVSWYQQTPGQGLQFLFEYFSETQRNKGNFPGRFSGRQFSNSRSEMNVSTLELGDSALYLCASSSLAGASDTQYFGPGTRLTVL.

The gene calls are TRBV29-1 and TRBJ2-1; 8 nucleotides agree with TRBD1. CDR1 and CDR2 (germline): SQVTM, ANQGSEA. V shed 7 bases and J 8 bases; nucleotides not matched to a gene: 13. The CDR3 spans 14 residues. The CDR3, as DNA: TGCAGCGGTTCTGGGACAGGATTGTTCGATGAGCAGTTCTTC. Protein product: CSGSGTGLFDEQFF.

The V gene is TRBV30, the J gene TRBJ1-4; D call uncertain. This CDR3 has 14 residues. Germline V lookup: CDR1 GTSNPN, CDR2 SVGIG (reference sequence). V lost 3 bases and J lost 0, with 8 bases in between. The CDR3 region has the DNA TGTGCCTGGAGCCGCGCTCCAACTAATGAAAAACTGTTTTTT. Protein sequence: CAWSRAPTNEKLFF.

This CDR3 is CASSAWSGANVLTF. In DNA, the CDR3 is TGTGCCAGCAGCGCGTGGTCTGGGGCCAACGTCCTGACTTTC. The rearrangement links TRBV14 to TRBJ2-6; D call uncertain. Looked up from germline, CDR1 is SGHDN and CDR2 is FVKESK. Trimming pared 5 bases from V and 1 base from J, leaving 6 bases between. The CDR3 totals 14 residues.

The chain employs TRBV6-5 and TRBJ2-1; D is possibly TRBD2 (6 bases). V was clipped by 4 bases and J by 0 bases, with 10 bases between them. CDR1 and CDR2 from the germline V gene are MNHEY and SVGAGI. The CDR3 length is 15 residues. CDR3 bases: TGTGCCAGCAGTTTATCCGGGAGCTCCTACAATGAGCAGTTCTTC. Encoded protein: CASSLSGSSYNEQFF.